This TCR beta chain is from a study of cytomegalovirus exposure and HLA in healthy donors. Amplification used 60 Vbeta primers and 13 Jbeta primers. Profiling relied on immunoSEQ multiplex PCR, and the TCRdb table lists in-frame clones only, not all of them. This table has about 130,000 clones, around 77% appearing once. Study-level findings and limits: Equally common other TCR beta chains were less clonally expanded than HLA-associated ones, a later analysis found.

Details on this clone: What it recognizes is unknown.

The origin of this receptor is a woman aged 55-75 years in good health and CMV-seronegative. The sample comprised PBMCs.

CDR3 coding DNA: TGCAGCGTTGGGAGTGGTTATTCGGATACGCAGTATTTT. Its translation: CSVGSGYSDTQYF. This chain uses TRBV29-1 with TRBJ2-3, with D uncertain. Germline values: CDR1 SQVTM, CDR2 ANQGSEA. The V and J ends lost 4 bases and 6 bases respectively, with 14 bases between them. The CDR3 spans 13 residues.